This TCR beta chain was obtained from a study of cytomegalovirus exposure and HLA in healthy donors. Comment on this clone: As yet, its antigen is unknown.

PCR was performed using 60 Vbeta and 13 Jbeta primers. Profiling relied on immunoSEQ multiplex PCR, and the TCRdb table lists in-frame clones only, not all of them. The sample consists of roughly 100,000 clones, over 80% of them appearing once. General study points: Follow-up analysis seemed to connect common viral pathogens with several of the most significant clusters identified. Researchers reportedly found TCR beta sequences accurately predicted most subjects' HLA-A and HLA-B alleles. The study assumed roughly uniform donor sequencing depth for presence/absence analyses. An analysis was carried out at a later point. It showed that HLA-associated TCR beta chains were more clonally expanded than equally common non-associated chains.

The sample consisted of PBMCs. This sequence originates from a man aged 25 to 40 in good health and CMV-seropositive.

CDR3 DNA sequence: TGTGCCATCAGTGGGCTGGGACAGGGGAGAGGAAATGAGCAGTTCTTC. Residues: CAISGLGQGRGNEQFF. V gene TRBV10-3 combines with J gene TRBJ2-1; the match to TRBD1 covers 10 bases. The CDR3 spans 16 residues. Germline loops: CDR1 ENHRY, CDR2 SYGVKD. V lost 4 bases to trimming and J lost 7 bases; unmatched junction nucleotides: 10.